This TCR beta chain was identified in a study of blood T cell repertoires in COVID-19. In the study overall: The United States, Italy and Spain provided the acute and convalescent COVID-19 samples.

Only in-frame clones appear in the TCRdb table, and some are missing; sequencing was by immunoSEQ multiplex PCR. This sample has over 150,000 clones; roughly 85% occur once, and the top ten carry 8% to 11%. This clone has just a few counts. This TCR was recovered from a woman aged 80 or older with active or convalescent COVID-19. Input material: peripheral blood.

The CDR3 sequence: CASSSQGDARGYF. CDR3 nucleotides: TGTGCCAGCAGCTCGCAGGGGGATGCCAGGGGGTACTTC. This chain uses TRBV5-4 with TRBJ2-7; 7 bases align to TRBD1. The germline CDR1 and CDR2 sequences are SGHNT and YYREEE (reference sequence). Trimming removed 3 bases from V and 12 bases from J; junction bases left unmatched: 12. This CDR3 has 13 amino acids.